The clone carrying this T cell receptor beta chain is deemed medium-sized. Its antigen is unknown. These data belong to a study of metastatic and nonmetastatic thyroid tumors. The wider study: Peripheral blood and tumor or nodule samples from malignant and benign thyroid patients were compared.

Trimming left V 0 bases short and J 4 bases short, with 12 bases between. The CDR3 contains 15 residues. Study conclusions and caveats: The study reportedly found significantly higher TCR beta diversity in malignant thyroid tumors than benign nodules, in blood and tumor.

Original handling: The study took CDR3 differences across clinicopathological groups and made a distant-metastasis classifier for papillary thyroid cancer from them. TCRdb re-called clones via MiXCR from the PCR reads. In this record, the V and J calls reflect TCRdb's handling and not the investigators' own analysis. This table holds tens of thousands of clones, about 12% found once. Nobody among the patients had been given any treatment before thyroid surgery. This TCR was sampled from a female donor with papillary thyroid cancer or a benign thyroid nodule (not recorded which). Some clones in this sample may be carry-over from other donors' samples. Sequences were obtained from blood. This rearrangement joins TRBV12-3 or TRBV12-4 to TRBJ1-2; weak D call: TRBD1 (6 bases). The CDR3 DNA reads TGTGCCAGCAGTTTAGCGCTTACAGGGAGCTATGGCTACACCTTC. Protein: CASSLALTGSYGYTF.